The clone carrying this T cell receptor (beta chain) was seen at least ten times. Its antigen is as yet unknown. This sample is drawn from a study of T cells in Graves' hyperthyroidism and ophthalmopathy. Points from the study as a whole: From stable hyperthyroidism, ophthalmopathy was separated by a 13 V-J model. Most thyroid clonotypes expanded above 0.001 were also detected in blood.

With duration under 3 months, ophthalmopathy was active: Clinical Activity Score at least 3, NOSPECS at least 4. Based on clinical symptoms, serum thyroxine and TRAb, thyroid ultrasound and orbital computed tomography, diagnoses were reached. V was trimmed by 8 bases and J by 4 bases, leaving 17 bases between them. The germline CDR1 and CDR2 sequences are MGHDK and SYGVNS. The CDR3 runs 14 residues. The investigators amplified TCR beta CDR3 regions from RNA transcripts. HTBI primers were the set used in a first-round RT-PCR of the TCR CDR3. A single record per CDR3 protein comes from TCRdb applying MiXCR to the multiplex PCR reads. The table lists roughly 40,000 distinct CDR3 sequences, around 50% of them singletons.

Sequences were obtained from blood. The chain recombines TRBV25-1 with TRBJ1-1, with D perhaps TRBD1 (5 bases). This clonotype was obtained from a man between 40 and 49 years old with Graves' ophthalmopathy. As DNA, the CDR3 is TGTGCCAGCCGTAAAAGGGGAGATTTCACTGAAGCTTTCTTT. Amino acid sequence: CASRKRGDFTEAFF.